This T cell receptor beta chain was captured by sequencing in a study of blood T cell repertoires in COVID-19. Study in general: Some COVID-19 samples were acute and others convalescent; all came from the United States, Italy and Spain.

Clones were read by immunoSEQ multiplex PCR, and TCRdb kept only the in-frame ones, dropping some. This table has approximately 97,000 clones, 85% appearing once. Germline V lookup: CDR1 LGHDT, CDR2 YNNKEL (reference sequence). This CDR3 has 16 amino acids. Trimming stripped 3 bases from V and 2 bases from J, with 14 bases between. Sequencing was done on a sample of peripheral blood. The V call is TRBV3-1 (or the pseudogene TRBV3-2), the J call TRBJ1-5; D is undetermined. The sequence was collected from a man older than 75 with acute or convalescent COVID-19. In DNA form, the CDR3 reads TGTGCCAGCAGCCAGGCAGGAACCCAAGGCAATCAGCCCCAGCATTTT. Translation gives CASSQAGTQGNQPQHF.